The clone carrying this TCR beta chain was counted a single time. Clones were read by immunoSEQ multiplex PCR, and TCRdb kept only the in-frame ones, dropping some. The sample has roughly 110,000 clones, about 89% seen once. This sample stems from a study of T cell changes during pregnancy in multiple sclerosis. The V end was cut by 5 bases, the J end by 0 bases, with 14 bases between. CDR1 and CDR2 (germline): LNHDA, SQIVND (reference sequence). This CDR3 contains 16 residues. The input for sequencing was peripheral blood, taken before pregnancy. The rearrangement links TRBV19 to TRBJ2-4, with D tentatively TRBD1 (6 bases). The source is a female donor with multiple sclerosis, enrolled in a pregnancy study. The CDR3 reads CASSPRTDLAKNIQYF. For the CDR3, the DNA is TGTGCCAGTAGTCCCCGGACAGACTTAGCCAAAAACATTCAGTACTTC.